A single sample is the source of the 28 T cell receptor beta chains below, sequenced in a study of blood T cell repertoires in COVID-19. The data were produced by immunoSEQ multiplex PCR, yet TCRdb's version contains in-frame clones alone and is incomplete. Here the sample spans about 120,000 clones, 79% being singletons. The source material was peripheral blood. Every receptor here comes from a man aged 35-49 years with active or convalescent COVID-19.

The chain is built from TRBV28 and TRBJ1-2; D not certain. The CDR3 covers 17 residues. The ends were cut back, 5 bases at V and 0 bases at J, with 19 bases in the middle. Germline V gene lookup returns CDR1 MDHEN and CDR2 SYDVKM. CDR3 amino acids: CASSPGGPIPANYGYTF. The CDR3, as DNA: TGTGCCAGCAGTCCGGGAGGGCCGATACCAGCTAACTATGGCTACACCTTC.

This chain uses TRBV5-6 with TRBJ1-1; D uncertain. V gave up 4 bases and J gave up 5 bases, with 9 bases separating them. The germline V gene has CDR1 SGHDT and CDR2 YYEEEE. The CDR3 contains 12 residues. CDR3 in DNA: TGTGCCAGCAGCCGCTCCGCGACTGAAGCTTTCTTT. Amino acid sequence: CASSRSATEAFF.

This rearrangement joins TRBV10-3 to TRBJ1-3; weak D call: TRBD1 (6 bases). Germline assignment: CDR1 ENHRY and CDR2 SYGVKD. The V end was cut by 6 bases, the J end by 4 bases, with 22 bases between. The CDR3 consists of 17 residues. CDR3: CAIRGTLTGNVGNTIYF. The DNA of the CDR3 is TGTGCCATCAGAGGAACCCTCACAGGGAATGTCGGAAACACCATATATTTT.

The genes are TRBV5-1 and TRBJ1-2; the match to TRBD1 covers 9 bases. Trimming at V came to 4 bases and at J to 1 base, leaving 8 bases not matched to a gene. Germline loops: CDR1 SGHRS, CDR2 YFSETQ. This CDR3 region has 16 residues. This chain's CDR3 is CASSASGQGGNYGYTF. CDR3 nucleotide sequence: TGCGCCAGCAGCGCCTCGGGACAGGGAGGTAACTATGGCTACACCTTC. The entire variable domain, with the rest obtained from reference TRBV5-1 and TRBJ1-2, is as follows: KAGVTQTPRYLIKTRGQQVTLSCSPISGHRSVSWYQQTPGQGLQFLFEYFSETQRNKGNFPGRFSGRQFSNSRSEMNVSTLELGDSALYLCASSASGQGGNYGYTFGSGTRLTVV.

CDR3 sequence reads: CASSLNFLEQYF. In DNA form, the CDR3 reads TGTGCCAGCAGCTTAAATTTCCTCGAGCAGTACTTC. The chain combines TRBV7-9 with TRBJ2-7; no firm D call. Trimming removed 2 bases from V and 6 bases from J, with 8 bases in between. The germline V gene has CDR1 SEHNR and CDR2 FQNEAQ (reference sequence). This CDR3 has 12 residues.

V gene TRBV29-1 combines with J gene TRBJ2-3; possibly TRBD2 for D (5 bases). The germline V and J ends were trimmed by 4 bases and 2 bases, with 7 bases remaining between them. CDR1 is SQVTM and CDR2 is ANQGSEA in the germline V gene. The CDR3 is 12 residues long. Here the CDR3 DNA reads TGCAGCGTTGTACTAGACACAGATACGCAGTATTTT. Translating gives CSVVLDTDTQYF.

The chain employs TRBV24-1 and TRBJ2-2; possible D gene TRBD1, 6 bases. Per the germline V gene, CDR1 is KGHDR and CDR2 is SFDVKD. The V end lost 5 bases, the J end lost 5 bases, and 8 bases lay between the germline ends. This CDR3 has 13 amino acids. The CDR3 protein is CATSVGGTGELFF. The CDR3 DNA reads TGTGCCACCAGTGTAGGGGGTACCGGGGAGCTGTTTTTT.

This sequence joins TRBV6-1 and TRBJ1-2; D not resolved. Deletions cut 0 bases from V and 2 bases from J, with 10 bases between. The CDR3 totals 15 residues. Per germline, CDR1 MNHNS and CDR2 SASEGT. In DNA form, the CDR3 reads TGTGCCAGCAGTGAAGCTCGGGGTAGAAACTATGGCTACACCTTC. Translated: CASSEARGRNYGYTF.

The chain recombines TRBV2 with TRBJ1-2, with D unclear. The germline V gene encodes CDR1 SNHLY and CDR2 FYNNEI. The CDR3 is 13 amino acids. V lost 3 bases to trimming and J lost 4 bases, with 9 bases between them. This CDR3 reads CASSDPEIYGYTF. In nucleotides, the CDR3 is TGTGCCAGCAGTGACCCCGAGATCTATGGCTACACCTTC.

J is TRBJ1-2 and V is TRBV7-9, with D maybe TRBD1 (6 bases). Trimming stripped 3 bases from V and 0 bases from J, with 11 bases between. Germline assignment: CDR1 SEHNR and CDR2 FQNEAQ (reference sequence). This CDR3 region has 15 residues. CDR3 sequence (DNA): TGTGCCAGCAGCTTCACAGGGCGTACTAACTATGGCTACACCTTC. Translated, it gives CASSFTGRTNYGYTF.

This chain joins TRBV5-1 and TRBJ2-7, with 9 bases that match TRBD1. After removal of 0 bases from V and 7 bases from J, the junction contained 11 bases not matched to a gene. CDR3 length: 16 residues. CDR1 SGHRS and CDR2 YFSETQ come from the germline V gene. The CDR3 DNA is TGCGCCAGCAGCTTGGAGGCGACAGGGGGGTCGGGAGAGCAGTACTTC. Its translation: CASSLEATGGSGEQYF.

This chain joins TRBV21-1 and TRBJ1-2. TRBV21-1 is given as a pseudogene. This CDR3 region has 8 residues. CDR3 loop: CASSPFTF. The CDR3 nucleotides read TGTGCCAGCAGCCCCTTTACCTTC.

This clone was counted a single time. The chain employs TRBV27 and TRBJ2-7; D ambiguous. This CDR3 spans 13 amino acids. The V and J ends lost 5 bases and 2 bases respectively, with 10 bases between them. Germline assignment: CDR1 MNHEY and CDR2 SMNVEV (reference sequence). This CDR3 reads CASSKTTTYEQYF. CDR3 DNA: TGTGCCAGCAGTAAAACTACAACCTACGAGCAGTACTTC.

The chain employs TRBV12-3 or TRBV12-4 and TRBJ1-2; the D is unclear. V lost 3 bases and J lost 7, with 12 bases in between. The CDR3 covers 13 residues. This CDR3 reads CASSFTTNPGYTF. The CDR3 DNA reads as TGTGCCAGCAGTTTTACTACAAACCCTGGCTACACCTTC.

The rearrangement joins TRBV7-9 to TRBJ2-7; no firm D call. Trimming stripped 5 bases from V and 6 bases from J, with 8 bases between. Germline lookup yields CDR1 SEHNR and CDR2 FQNEAQ (reference sequence). The CDR3 covers 11 residues. The CDR3, as DNA: TGTGCCAGCAGCGACATTGGCGAGCAGTACTTC. Translating gives CASSDIGEQYF.

This chain connects TRBV18 to TRBJ1-2; the match to TRBD1 covers 8 bases. Per germline, CDR1 KGHSH and CDR2 LQKENI. The CDR3 runs to 16 residues. V lost 1 base, J lost 6 bases, and 10 bases stayed unmatched. CDR3 sequence: CASSPQPGTGLDGYTF. The CDR3 coding sequence is TGTGCCAGCTCACCACAACCCGGGACAGGCTTAGATGGCTACACCTTC.

The genes are TRBV6-6 and TRBJ1-6; 8 nucleotides agree with TRBD1. The CDR3 contains 14 residues. Germline CDR1 and CDR2: MNHNY and SVGAGI (reference sequence). Trimming removed 2 bases from V and 8 bases from J; junction bases left unmatched: 2. CDR3 sequence (DNA): TGTGCCAGCAGTTACGGGACAGGAGATTCACCCCTCCACTTT. Amino acid sequence: CASSYGTGDSPLHF.

The V gene is TRBV5-6, the J gene TRBJ1-1, with a possible D match to TRBD1 (6 bases). Germline assignment: CDR1 SGHDT and CDR2 YYEEEE. V shed 1 base and J shed 3 bases, with 10 bases lying between them. The CDR3 length is 14 residues. CDR3 coding DNA: TGTGCCAGCAGCTTGACAGGGTTAGACACTGAAGCTTTCTTT. It yields the protein CASSLTGLDTEAFF.

This clone has more than one count but fewer than ten. The V gene is TRBV11-2, the J gene TRBJ2-7, with D perhaps TRBD1 (5 bases). Trimming removed 5 bases at V and 0 bases at J, with 8 bases between. Looked up from germline, CDR1 is SGHAT and CDR2 is FQNNGV. CDR3 length: 13 amino acids. The CDR3 reads CASSVGASYEQYF. The CDR3 DNA reads as TGTGCCAGCAGCGTAGGGGCCTCCTACGAGCAGTACTTC.

V gene TRBV11-2 combines with J gene TRBJ1-1; TRBD1 agrees at 8 bases. With V trimmed by 6 bases and J by 8 bases, 5 bases remained unmatched. The CDR3 runs to 12 residues. Looked up from germline, CDR1 is SGHAT and CDR2 is FQNNGV. CDR3 protein: CASRPGGREAFF. The DNA of the CDR3 is TGTGCCAGCAGGCCAGGGGGCCGCGAAGCTTTCTTT.

The chain combines TRBV29-1 with TRBJ1-5; the D is unclear. This CDR3 spans 13 amino acids. Deletions cut 4 bases from V and 2 bases from J, with 9 bases between. Germline V gives CDR1 SQVTM, CDR2 ANQGSEA. CDR3: CSVALYGNQPQHF. The CDR3 coding sequence is TGCAGCGTTGCCCTCTACGGCAATCAGCCCCAGCATTTT. Drawing the rest from reference TRBV29-1 and TRBJ1-5, the complete variable domain is SAVISQKPSRDICQRGTSLTIQCQVDSQVTMMFWYRQQPGQSLTLIATANQGSEATYESGFVIDKFPISRPNLTFSTLTVSNMSPEDSSIYLCSVALYGNQPQHFGDGTRLSIL.

The chain carries TRBV6-5 and TRBJ1-6; D perhaps matches TRBD1 (5 bases). Per the germline V gene, CDR1 is MNHEY and CDR2 is SVGAGI. This CDR3 spans 13 amino acids. The germline V and J ends were trimmed by 8 bases and 7 bases, with 12 bases remaining between them. CDR3 protein: CASLKGSNSPLHF. The CDR3 DNA follows: TGTGCCAGCCTGAAGGGGTCGAATTCACCCCTCCACTTT.

This clone was observed a single time. One junction end disagrees with the germline gene, perhaps due to a read error. V gene TRBV18 combines with J gene TRBJ2-1; D perhaps matches TRBD1 (5 bases). The length of the CDR3 is 14 residues. Germline CDR1 and CDR2: KGHSH and LQKENI. CDR3 region: CASSPGLDLNAQFF. The CDR3 nucleotides read TGTGCCAGCTCACCGGGGCTTGATTTAAATGCGCAGTTCTTC.

The rearrangement joins TRBV7-3 to TRBJ2-5, with TRBD2 identical over 8 bases. This CDR3 is built from 16 residues. V lost 5 bases and J lost 0; bases outside the gene matches: 8. CDR1 is SGHTA and CDR2 is FQGTGA in the germline V gene. Written as DNA, the CDR3 is TGTGCCAGCAGCGTCGGGGTAGCGGGGTACCAAGAGACCCAGTACTTC. Translating it yields CASSVGVAGYQETQYF.

The CDR3 reads CATDRGNGYTF. In nucleotides, the CDR3 is TGTGCCACTGACAGGGGAAACGGCTACACCTTC. This rearrangement joins TRBV6-5 to TRBJ1-2; 8 bases match TRBD1. CDR1 is MNHEY, CDR2 SVGAGI, per germline. The CDR3 length is 11 residues. With 10 bases clipped from V and 8 bases from J, the junction kept 6 bases outside the gene matches.

J is TRBJ1-5 and V is TRBV30; 7 bases line up with TRBD1. The CDR3 is 13 amino acids. The germline gives CDR1 GTSNPN, CDR2 SVGIG (reference sequence). Trimming at V came to 5 bases and at J to 4 bases, leaving 5 bases not matched to a gene. This CDR3 is CAWARDSNQPQHF. The CDR3 DNA reads as TGTGCCTGGGCTCGGGACAGTAATCAGCCCCAGCATTTT.

This clone was seen a few times. This rearrangement joins TRBV4-2 to TRBJ2-1; D not resolved. The CDR3 contains 12 residues. The germline CDR1 and CDR2 sequences are LGHNA and YNFKEQ. V was cut by 3 bases and J by 4 bases, with 4 bases left in between. CDR3 sequence reads: CASSQEYNEQFF. In DNA form, the CDR3 reads TGTGCCAGCAGCCAGGAGTACAATGAGCAGTTCTTC.

This chain links TRBV6-2 or TRBV6-3 with TRBJ1-1, with D maybe TRBD1 (5 bases). The V gene lost 2 bases and the J gene lost 1 base, with 8 bases spanning the gap. Germline V gene data show CDR1 as MNHEY and CDR2 as SVGEGT. The CDR3 has 14 amino acids. The CDR3 spells CASSYPRENTEAFF. DNA for the CDR3: TGTGCCAGCAGTTACCCCAGGGAGAACACTGAAGCTTTCTTT.